The 31 T cell receptor beta chains below were found in one sample sequenced in a study of CD4 T cells in relation to SARS-CoV-2 and coronaviruses. CD4+ T cells from unexposed donors were obtained before the COVID-19 pandemic (2011-2018). CD4+ T cells were isolated from the cells after 10 days of culture. Their recognized antigens are unknown. Generated by immunoSEQ multiplex PCR, the TCRdb table keeps only in-frame clones and is missing some. This sample has nearly 30,000 clones, with approximately 80% found just once. The sequenced sample consisted of CD4+ T cells from PBMCs, cultured in vitro. These receptors all stem from a human donor in good health.

The CDR3, as DNA: TGTGCCAGCAGCGTTCAAGAGACCCAGTACTTC. This gives the protein CASSVQETQYF. This chain connects TRBV7-9 to TRBJ2-5, with unresolved D. This CDR3 has 11 residues. From germline, CDR1 is SEHNR and CDR2 FQNEAQ (reference sequence). V shed 5 bases and J shed 2 bases, with 3 bases lying between them.

This clone came up a few times. The CDR3 sequence is CASSIGSSGRYQETQYF. In DNA, the CDR3 is TGTGCCAGTAGTATAGGTTCTAGCGGGCGGTACCAAGAGACCCAGTACTTC. The chain employs TRBV19 and TRBJ2-5, with TRBD2 identical over 8 bases. CDR3 length equals 17 residues. The junction had 7 bases not matched to a gene; V was cut back by 1 base and J by 0 bases. CDR1 and CDR2 from the germline V gene are LNHDA and SQIVND (reference sequence).

This clone was seen a single time. The genes are TRBV7-8 and TRBJ2-5; possible D gene TRBD1, 6 bases. The CDR3 is 14 amino acids. Trimming took 5 bases from V and 5 from J, leaving 15 bases between them. CDR1 SGHVS and CDR2 FQNEAQ come from the germline V gene. The CDR3 DNA is TGTGCCAGCAGCATGTACAGGGATGACGAGACCCAGTACTTC. Its protein product is CASSMYRDDETQYF.

The chain employs TRBV29-1 and TRBJ2-3; either TRBD1 or TRBD2 may fit D (5 bases each). The CDR3 sequence is 13 residues long. V was trimmed by 3 bases and J by 4 bases, leaving 11 bases between them. In germline, CDR1 is SQVTM, CDR2 ANQGSEA. The CDR3 sequence is CSVDFREPDTQYF. The CDR3 DNA follows: TGCAGCGTTGATTTCAGGGAGCCAGATACGCAGTATTTT.

The gene calls are TRBV6-5 and TRBJ1-2; 8 nucleotides match TRBD1. The V segment lost 0 bases and the J segment 8 bases; nucleotides outside the gene matches: 5. The germline V gene encodes CDR1 MNHEY and CDR2 SVGAGI. This CDR3 region has 14 residues. In nucleotides, the CDR3 is TGTGCCAGCAGTTACTCGACAGGGGAAGGAGGCTACACCTTC. This gives the protein CASSYSTGEGGYTF.

This clone is a singleton in its sample. The chain links TRBV4-2 to TRBJ1-2; the match to TRBD1 covers 9 bases. CDR3 length equals 16 residues. The V segment lost 6 bases and the J segment 2 bases; nucleotides outside the gene matches: 10. Germline V lookup: CDR1 LGHNA, CDR2 YNFKEQ. CDR3 nucleotide sequence: TGTGCCAGCAGTCCCACGACAGGGGGGGAAAACTATGGCTACACCTTC. As protein: CASSPTTGGENYGYTF.

DNA for the CDR3: TGTGCCAGCAGCTTAGTGTTCGGAGAGACCCAGTACTTC. Translation: CASSLVFGETQYF. The V call is TRBV7-2, the J call TRBJ2-5; D unresolved. V dropped 1 base and J dropped 4 bases, with 7 bases sitting between them. Germline V gene data show CDR1 as SGHTA and CDR2 as FQGNSA. The CDR3 has 13 residues.

This clone has a single count. V is TRBV9 and J is TRBJ2-5; 16 bases fit TRBD2. The CDR3 is made up of 17 amino acids. Per the germline V gene, CDR1 is SGDLS and CDR2 is YYNGEE. The V segment lost 0 bases and the J segment 3 bases; nucleotides outside the gene matches: 2. The CDR3 region has the DNA TGTGCCAGCAGCGTAGGGGGACTAGCGGGGGGGGAAGAGACCCAGTACTTC. Its protein is CASSVGGLAGGEETQYF.

The chain links TRBV9 to TRBJ2-1, with TRBD2 matching 8 bases. The ends lost 0 bases at V and 4 bases at J; junction bases unmatched: 3. The CDR3 is made up of 15 amino acids. Germline loops: CDR1 SGDLS, CDR2 YYNGEE. CDR3 in DNA: TGTGCCAGCAGCGTAGGACTAGCGCTATACAATGAGCAGTTCTTC. Translation gives CASSVGLALYNEQFF.

The chain has TRBV10-3 and TRBJ2-3; D is unclear. CDR1 and CDR2 (germline): ENHRY, SYGVKD. This CDR3 has 16 residues. The ends were cut back, 0 bases at V and 2 bases at J, with 12 bases in the middle. CDR3 amino acids: CAISESMSAFTDTQYF. CDR3 DNA sequence: TGTGCCATCAGTGAGTCGATGTCAGCATTCACAGATACGCAGTATTTT.

The V and J genes are TRBV2 and TRBJ1-1; D is possibly TRBD1 (5 bases). Germline CDR1 and CDR2: SNHLY and FYNNEI. The V end was cut by 0 bases, the J end by 2 bases, with 13 bases between. The CDR3 contains 16 residues. The CDR3, as DNA: TGTGCCAGCAGTGAAGCGCTTCGTGACAGTAACACTGAAGCTTTCTTT. Translating gives CASSEALRDSNTEAFF. Full variable domain (remainder filled in from reference TRBV2 and TRBJ1-1): EPEVTQTPSHQVTQMGQEVILRCVPISNHLYFYWYRQILGQKVEFLVSFYNNEISEKSEIFDDQFSVERPDGSNFTLKIRSTKLEDSAMYFCASSEALRDSNTEAFFGQGTRLTVV.

V is TRBV4-3 and J is TRBJ2-1; TRBD2 aligns across 7 bases. CDR3 length: 15 residues. The ends lost 4 bases at V and 2 bases at J; junction bases unmatched: 5. The germline V gene encodes CDR1 LGHNA and CDR2 YSLEER. The CDR3 reads CASSLERGTYNEQFF. CDR3 DNA sequence: TGCGCCAGCAGCCTCGAGCGGGGAACCTACAATGAGCAGTTCTTC.

This chain joins TRBV4-1 and TRBJ2-7, with D perhaps TRBD1 or TRBD2 (5 bases each). The CDR3 extends over 14 amino acids. V dropped 4 bases and J dropped 3 bases, with 13 bases sitting between them. Germline V gene data show CDR1 as MGHRA and CDR2 as YSYEKL. CDR3 sequence (DNA): TGCGCCAGCAGCCCGGAGGACAATTACTACGAGCAGTACTTC. The encoded protein is CASSPEDNYYEQYF.

This chain joins TRBV7-9 and TRBJ2-7; D not resolved. V was clipped by 1 base and J by 0 bases, with 10 bases between them. The CDR3 is made up of 15 amino acids. Germline V gene data show CDR1 as SEHNR and CDR2 as FQNEAQ (reference sequence). For the CDR3, the DNA is TGTGCCAGCAGCTTAGTTGGGCTTACCTCCTACGAGCAGTACTTC. It codes for CASSLVGLTSYEQYF.

The V gene is TRBV12-3 or TRBV12-4, the J gene TRBJ1-2; 8 bases align to TRBD1. V shed 6 bases and J 10 bases; nucleotides not matched to a gene: 10. This CDR3 contains 13 residues. Here the CDR3 reads CASSLAGQESYTF. Written as DNA, the CDR3 is TGTGCCAGCAGCCTAGCGGGACAGGAATCCTACACCTTC.

The chain couples TRBV7-8 to TRBJ1-5; 9 bases match TRBD1. CDR3 size: 15 residues. In germline, CDR1 is SGHVS, CDR2 FQNEAQ. Losses at the gene ends were 5 bases for V and 2 bases for J; bases not matched to a gene: 4. CDR3 bases: TGTGCCAGCAGCAACAGGGGGCAGCGCAATCAGCCCCAGCATTTT. It specifies CASSNRGQRNQPQHF. Full variable domain (rest looked up from reference TRBV7-8 and TRBJ1-5): GAGVSQSPRYKVAKRGQDVALRCDPISGHVSLFWYQQALGQGPEFLTYFQNEAQLDKSGLPSDRFFAERPEGSVSTLKIQRTQQEDSAVYLCASSNRGQRNQPQHFGDGTRLSIL.

The genes are TRBV6-2 or TRBV6-3 and TRBJ1-2, with D unclear. The CDR3 is 13 residues long. Trimming cost V 6 bases and J 8 bases, with 16 bases left between them. Germline loops: CDR1 MNHEY, CDR2 SVGEGT. CDR3 bases: TGTGCCAGCAGCAAGGGCCCCCCGGGGGGCTACACCTTC. It codes for CASSKGPPGGYTF.

The gene calls are TRBV5-6 and TRBJ2-5, with TRBD2 as a possible D gene (6 bases). The CDR3 consists of 14 residues. Trimming pared 4 bases from V and 5 bases from J, leaving 15 bases between. Germline V gene lookup returns CDR1 SGHDT and CDR2 YYEEEE. CDR3 in DNA: TGTGCCAGCAGCCCTCCCCTAGCGCAGGAGACCCAGTACTTC. It is translated as CASSPPLAQETQYF.

This chain connects TRBV19 to TRBJ2-7, with 7 nucleotides matching TRBD2. J was trimmed by 5 bases and V by 1 base; bases with no gene match: 11. Per the germline V gene, CDR1 is LNHDA and CDR2 is SQIVND (reference sequence). The CDR3 sequence is 16 residues long. CDR3 residues: CASSIGGGAGSDEQYF. CDR3 coding DNA: TGTGCCAGTAGTATAGGAGGCGGAGCGGGAAGCGACGAGCAGTACTTC.

The genes are TRBV14 and TRBJ2-6, with D unresolved. Germline V gene data show CDR1 as SGHDN and CDR2 as FVKESK. The CDR3 loop spans 13 amino acids. V lost 1 base to trimming and J lost 2 bases, with 0 bases between them. CDR3 sequence (DNA): TGTGCCAGCAGCCAAGCTGGGGCCAACGTCCTGACTTTC. Residues: CASSQAGANVLTF.

The V gene is TRBV5-6, the J gene TRBJ1-4; 7 bases align to TRBD1. The CDR3 totals 15 residues. Germline V gene lookup returns CDR1 SGHDT and CDR2 YYEEEE. V was clipped by 2 bases and J by 6 bases; unmatched bases: 7. This CDR3 is CASSFLQTGHEKLFF. CDR3 nucleotide sequence: TGTGCCAGCAGCTTCCTCCAGACAGGGCATGAAAAACTGTTTTTT.

This chain links TRBV29-1 with TRBJ1-5; perhaps TRBD1 as D (6 bases). From germline, CDR1 is SQVTM and CDR2 ANQGSEA. Deletions cut 6 bases from V and 6 bases from J, with 15 bases between. This CDR3 has 13 residues. CDR3 residues: CSVLQGLGQPQHF. The CDR3 region has the DNA TGCAGCGTGCTACAGGGCCTGGGTCAGCCCCAGCATTTT. Supplemented by reference TRBV29-1 and TRBJ1-5, the full variable domain reads SAVISQKPSRDICQRGTSLTIQCQVDSQVTMMFWYRQQPGQSLTLIATANQGSEATYESGFVIDKFPISRPNLTFSTLTVSNMSPEDSSIYLCSVLQGLGQPQHFGDGTRLSIL.

The chain carries TRBV7-8 and TRBJ2-5; perhaps TRBD2 as D (7 bases). CDR1 and CDR2 from the germline V gene are SGHVS and FQNEAQ. This CDR3 is built from 12 residues. Trimming stripped 11 bases from V and 5 bases from J, with 15 bases between. CDR3 sequence: CAAEGRGETQYF. The CDR3 DNA reads TGTGCCGCCGAAGGGAGGGGGGAGACCCAGTACTTC. Full variable domain (remainder filled in from reference TRBV7-8 and TRBJ2-5): GAGVSQSPRYKVAKRGQDVALRCDPISGHVSLFWYQQALGQGPEFLTYFQNEAQLDKSGLPSDRFFAERPEGSVSTLKIQRTQQEDSAVYLCAAEGRGETQYFGPGTRLLVL.

The gene calls are TRBV4-1 and TRBJ1-4; D gene uncertain. Trimming pared 3 bases from V and 0 bases from J, leaving 8 bases between. Per germline, CDR1 MGHRA and CDR2 YSYEKL. CDR3 length: 15 amino acids. This CDR3 reads CASSHVDATNEKLFF. The CDR3 DNA reads TGCGCCAGCAGCCACGTAGATGCAACTAATGAAAAACTGTTTTTT.

The gene calls are TRBV2 and TRBJ2-6; no clear D gene. V was shortened by 0 bases and J by 1 base, with 1 base between the two germline ends. CDR3 size: 14 residues. The germline CDR1 and CDR2 sequences are SNHLY and FYNNEI. The CDR3 DNA sequence: TGTGCCAGCAGTGAAGCGTCTGGGGCCAACGTCCTGACTTTC. It encodes CASSEASGANVLTF. The variable domain in full, completed from reference TRBV2 and TRBJ2-6, reads EPEVTQTPSHQVTQMGQEVILRCVPISNHLYFYWYRQILGQKVEFLVSFYNNEISEKSEIFDDQFSVERPDGSNFTLKIRSTKLEDSAMYFCASSEASGANVLTFGAGSRLTVL.

This chain connects TRBV6-5 to TRBJ1-4, with D perhaps matching TRBD1 (5 bases). V was shortened by 6 bases and J by 7 bases, with 12 bases between the two germline ends. Germline values: CDR1 MNHEY, CDR2 SVGAGI. The CDR3 runs 13 residues. The CDR3 loop is CASRGQAGEKLFF. The CDR3 DNA follows: TGTGCCAGCAGGGGGCAGGCCGGTGAAAAACTGTTTTTT.

The genes are TRBV5-6 and TRBJ2-7; D is unresolved. The CDR3 totals 13 residues. Germline V CDR1 and CDR2: SGHDT, YYEEEE. The V end lost 0 bases, the J end lost 5 bases, and 9 bases lay between the germline ends. CDR3 protein: CASSLELEHEQYF. For the CDR3, the DNA is TGTGCCAGCAGCTTGGAACTGGAACACGAGCAGTACTTC.

The chain links TRBV7-8 to TRBJ2-5, with D perhaps being TRBD1 or TRBD2 (5 bases each). V was trimmed by 5 bases and J by 5 bases, leaving 18 bases between them. CDR1 and CDR2 from the germline V gene are SGHVS and FQNEAQ. The CDR3 is 15 residues long. CDR3 sequence (DNA): TGTGCCAGCAGCACGGGGTCAGGGCTTAGGGAGACCCAGTACTTC. Translating gives CASSTGSGLRETQYF.

This clone was observed a single time. The rearrangement joins TRBV6-2 or TRBV6-3 to TRBJ2-7; the match to TRBD1 covers 9 bases. This CDR3 contains 15 residues. The germline V gene has CDR1 MNHEY and CDR2 SVGEGT. V gave up 1 base and J gave up 6 bases; unmatched junction bases: 7. Written as DNA, the CDR3 is TGTGCCAGCAGTTACTTGGACAGGGGAAATGGCGAGCAGTACTTC. This codes for CASSYLDRGNGEQYF.

A single count supports this clone. This rearrangement joins TRBV10-3 to TRBJ2-7; 7 bases match TRBD1. The germline V gene has CDR1 ENHRY and CDR2 SYGVKD. V lost 6 bases and J lost 2; bases outside the gene matches: 7. CDR3 size: 14 residues. In DNA form, the CDR3 reads TGTGCCATCAGGGGGACAGCCCTGCCCTACGAGCAGTACTTC. This encodes CAIRGTALPYEQYF.

Here the CDR3 DNA reads TGTGCCAGCAGCTTAGTGGCTGGGAACACCGGGGAGCTGTTTTTT. It is translated as CASSLVAGNTGELFF. The V gene is TRBV7-2, the J gene TRBJ2-2; D gene unclear. The germline gives CDR1 SGHTA, CDR2 FQGNSA. Deletions cut 1 base from V and 1 base from J, with 7 bases between. The CDR3 is 15 amino acids.